This T cell receptor (beta chain) was obtained from a study of early T cells in non-severe SARS-CoV-2 infection. Study-level information: From unsorted whole blood, bulk RNA was sequenced, and the chains remained unpaired. Study-wide results and limits: Using VDJdb, the matching emphasized anti-spike CD8 responses while missing private and CD4 specificities.

Unique molecular identifier tags were affixed to discrete cDNA molecules. TCRdb ran MiXCR on the 5' RACE reads and lists one entry per CDR3 protein. The table includes roughly 56,000 distinct CDR3 sequences, around 8% detected once. This clonotype was detected ten times or more. Its specificity is not known. Sample: whole blood. This receptor was obtained from an adult who was a healthcare worker with PCR-confirmed SARS-CoV-2 infection or an uninfected control (not recorded which).

In DNA form, the CDR3 reads TGCGCCAGCAGCCAAGAACAGGGACTCTCCTACGAGCAGTACTTC. It encodes CASSQEQGLSYEQYF. This chain uses TRBV4-1 with TRBJ2-7, with D possibly called TRBD1 or TRBD2 (6 bases each). Looked up from germline, CDR1 is MGHRA and CDR2 is YSYEKL. This CDR3 comprises 15 residues. V lost 0 bases and J lost 0, with 9 bases in between.